Each of the 23 T cell receptor beta chains below was sequenced from the same sample in a study of blood T cells in healthy people across ages. For the second PCR, which ran for 7 to 11 cycles, a sample-barcoded 5' primer and a J-beta primer mix were used. TCRdb itself ran the 5' RACE reads through MiXCR, one entry per CDR3 protein. The sample records hundreds of thousands of distinct CDR3 sequences, roughly 50% being singletons. Specimen: blood. These receptors came from a man aged 40-55 years in good health.

The rearrangement links TRBV29-1 to TRBJ1-1; no definite D call. The CDR3 loop spans 13 amino acids. From germline, CDR1 is SQVTM and CDR2 ANQGSEA. Trimming stripped 3 bases from V and 1 base from J, with 9 bases between. This CDR3 is CSVEEARNTEAFF. CDR3 in DNA: TGCAGCGTTGAGGAAGCGCGGAACACTGAAGCTTTCTTT.

The chain has TRBV7-3 and TRBJ2-3; D is uncertain. This CDR3 is built from 12 residues. Between the trimmed V and J ends, which lost 4 bases and 5 bases, there was a span of 7 bases. Germline CDR1 reads SGHTA; CDR2 reads FQGTGA. DNA for the CDR3: TGTGCCAGCAGCTCCGCAGTAGATACGCAGTATTTT. Amino acid sequence: CASSSAVDTQYF. Full variable domain (outside the CDR3, taken from reference TRBV7-3 and TRBJ2-3): GAGVSQTPSNKVTEKGKYVELRCDPISGHTALYWYRQSLGQGPEFLIYFQGTGAADDSGLPNDRFFAVRPEGSVSTLKIQRTERGDSAVYLCASSSAVDTQYFGPGTRLTVL.

The rearrangement uses TRBV6-1 and TRBJ1-5; D gene unclear. The V and J ends lost 3 bases and 9 bases respectively, with 3 bases between them. Germline CDR1 and CDR2: MNHNS and SASEGT. The CDR3 runs 10 residues. The CDR3 bases are TGTGCCAGCAGTGACCGGCCCCAGCATTTT. This sequence encodes CASSDRPQHF.

The CDR3 DNA follows: TGTGCCAGCAGCTACCAAGAGGGCGAGGGAGAGACCCAGTACTTC. This codes for CASSYQEGEGETQYF. The chain joins TRBV7-2 to TRBJ2-5; maybe TRBD2 (5 bases). The V gene lost 4 bases and the J gene lost 4 bases, with 16 bases spanning the gap. The CDR3 has 15 residues. Germline lookup yields CDR1 SGHTA and CDR2 FQGNSA.

This clonotype showed up just a few times. V and J are TRBV29-1 and TRBJ2-7, with D possibly being TRBD1 (7 bases). Germline V gene sequence: CDR1 SQVTM, CDR2 ANQGSEA. The CDR3 has 14 amino acids. V lost 0 bases to trimming and J lost 4 bases, with 13 bases between them. DNA of the CDR3: TGCAGCGTTGAAGATCGCGGGACAGATTACGAGCAGTACTTC. Its protein product is CSVEDRGTDYEQYF.

The rearrangement uses TRBV12-3 or TRBV12-4 and TRBJ2-6; no clear D gene. Trimming took 0 bases from V and 1 from J, leaving 16 bases between them. The CDR3 runs to 19 residues. The CDR3 region is CASSLATQRWASGANVLTF. In DNA form, the CDR3 reads TGTGCCAGCAGTTTAGCGACCCAACGCTGGGCGTCTGGGGCCAACGTCCTGACTTTC.

This clonotype has more than one count but fewer than ten. J is TRBJ2-1 and V is TRBV28; 7 bases are a match to TRBD1. Losses at the gene ends were 8 bases for V and 8 bases for J; bases not matched to a gene: 9. CDR1 is MDHEN and CDR2 is SYDVKM in the germline V gene. This CDR3 comprises 13 residues. The CDR3 coding sequence is TGTGCCAGCCGACGACAGGGTTACGATGAGCAGTTCTTC. Its translation is CASRRQGYDEQFF.

This clonotype has more than one count but fewer than ten. The genes are TRBV7-8 and TRBJ2-7; D may be TRBD2 (6 bases). The CDR3 extends over 13 amino acids. The germline CDR1 and CDR2 sequences are SGHVS and FQNEAQ. V shed 3 bases and J shed 6 bases, with 12 bases lying between them. The CDR3 loop reads CASSFGGAGEQYF. As DNA, the CDR3 is TGTGCCAGCAGCTTTGGAGGGGCGGGCGAGCAGTACTTC.

The V and J genes are TRBV7-9 and TRBJ2-1; 8 nucleotides match TRBD1. This CDR3 spans 14 amino acids. V trimming: 10 bases; J trimming: 2 bases; junction bases outside the gene matches: 7. CDR1 SEHNR and CDR2 FQNEAQ come from the germline V gene (reference sequence). The CDR3 spells CATTWTGPYNEQFF. CDR3 nucleotides: TGTGCCACGACTTGGACAGGGCCCTACAATGAGCAGTTCTTC.

V gene TRBV28 combines with J gene TRBJ2-4; 7 bases are shared with TRBD2. The last part of the DNA fits TRBJ2-7 better; the J call may be wrong. Germline V gives CDR1 MDHEN, CDR2 SYDVKM. The CDR3 is 14 residues long. The chain's CDR3 is CASSGGTKPYEQYF. For the CDR3, the DNA is TGTGCCAGCAGTGGTGGGACTAAACCCTACGAGCAGTACTTC.

This chain joins TRBV11-2 and TRBJ2-7, with 8 bases fitting TRBD2. The DNA end is a closer match to TRBJ2-5, so the J assignment may be wrong. This CDR3 has 15 amino acids. The germline V gene encodes CDR1 SGHAT and CDR2 FQNNGV. The CDR3 reads CASSLARGGGETQYF. Here the CDR3 DNA reads TGTGCCAGCAGCTTAGCCCGGGGGGGCGGGGAGACCCAGTACTTC.

The CDR3 region is CASTQDRGGYSNQPQHF. The CDR3 bases are TGTGCCAGCACTCAGGACAGGGGGGGATATAGCAATCAGCCCCAGCATTTT. The chain carries TRBV12-3 or TRBV12-4 and TRBJ1-5, with 10 bases matching TRBD1. CDR3 length equals 17 residues. V shed 7 bases, J shed 0 bases, and the junction held 9 bases outside the gene matches.

V gene TRBV7-2 combines with J gene TRBJ2-5; D tentatively reads TRBD1 or TRBD2 (6 bases each). Germline CDR1 is SGHTA and CDR2 is FQGNSA. The CDR3 runs to 18 residues. V was shortened by 1 base and J by 11 bases, with 29 bases between the two germline ends. The CDR3 sequence is CASSLVEGGQGRNNEQYF. The CDR3 DNA follows: TGTGCCAGCAGCTTAGTTGAGGGGGGCCAAGGGAGAAACAATGAGCAGTACTTC.

This clonotype was seen a few times. The chain has TRBV29-1 and TRBJ2-1; D assignment may be TRBD1 or TRBD2 (5 bases each). This CDR3 region has 15 residues. The V gene's germline CDR1 is SQVTM and CDR2 ANQGSEA. V was trimmed by 4 bases and J by 13 bases, leaving 26 bases between them. CDR3 bases: TGCAGCGTTGGCCGACTATTTAGGGGAATTGTGCGTCAGTTCTTC. Protein product: CSVGRLFRGIVRQFF.

This clonotype appeared many times. CDR3 region: CASSGTSGANEQYF. The CDR3 DNA reads TGTGCCAGCAGTGGGACTAGCGGGGCCAATGAGCAGTACTTC. The V call is TRBV6-4, the J call TRBJ2-5, with TRBD2 matching 12 bases. Germline lookup yields CDR1 MRHNA and CDR2 SNTAGT. V was pared by 4 bases and J by 11 bases, with 8 bases of the junction left unmatched. CDR3 length: 14 residues.

For the CDR3, the DNA is TGTGCCAGCAGTTACTTCGCGGGAGGACCGAACAATGAGCAGTTCTTC. As protein: CASSYFAGGPNNEQFF. The rearrangement uses TRBV6-5 and TRBJ2-1; TRBD2 matches 8 bases. The CDR3 spans 16 residues. With V trimmed by 1 base and J by 5 bases, 7 bases remained unmatched. CDR1 is MNHEY, CDR2 SVGAGI, per germline.

The CDR3 region is CASSENPGGGNTIYF. Written as DNA, the CDR3 is TGTGCCAGCAGCGAAAATCCAGGGGGTGGAAACACCATATATTTT. The rearrangement uses TRBV7-2 and TRBJ1-3, with 7 bases fitting TRBD1. Germline loops: CDR1 SGHTA, CDR2 FQGNSA. This CDR3 has 15 amino acids. J lost 3 bases, V lost 5 bases, and 7 bases had no gene match.

This chain links TRBV29-1 with TRBJ2-1; 9 bases line up with TRBD2. Near its end, the DNA agrees better with TRBJ2-7, so the J call may be wrong. CDR1 is SQVTM and CDR2 is ANQGSEA in the germline V gene. This CDR3 region has 15 residues. CDR3 sequence reads: CSVEERLAATYEQYF. CDR3 bases: TGCAGCGTTGAAGAGCGACTAGCGGCTACATACGAGCAGTACTTC.

This clonotype has only one observation. This sequence joins TRBV28 and TRBJ1-2, with D possibly being TRBD1 (6 bases). This CDR3 spans 12 amino acids. Trimming removed 4 bases from V and 8 bases from J, with 11 bases in between. CDR1 is MDHEN and CDR2 is SYDVKM in the germline V gene. The CDR3 nucleotides read TGTGCCAGCAGTTCAGGGGTGACAGGCTACACCTTC. Its translation: CASSSGVTGYTF.

The V call is TRBV27, the J call TRBJ1-2; unclear D gene. The CDR3 is 13 amino acids. Germline values: CDR1 MNHEY, CDR2 SMNVEV (reference sequence). Trimming took off 6 bases at V and 6 bases at J, with 14 bases between the two ends. In DNA, the CDR3 is TGTGCCAGCAGCCCGAGCTGGCGCGATGGCTACACCTTC. Amino acid sequence: CASSPSWRDGYTF.

The V call is TRBV7-2, the J call TRBJ2-5; D possibly matches TRBD1 or TRBD2 (5 bases each). The germline V gene encodes CDR1 SGHTA and CDR2 FQGNSA. Trimming took 5 bases from V and 2 from J, leaving 15 bases between them. The CDR3 covers 15 residues. As DNA, the CDR3 is TGTGCCAGCAGCAGATACCGGGACGGGCAAGAGACCCAGTACTTC. Encoded protein: CASSRYRDGQETQYF.

As to this clonotype: Compared with germline, one end of the junction differs, possibly owing to a read error. The chain employs TRBV28 and TRBJ2-4; possibly TRBD2 for D (7 bases). The CDR3 is 15 residues long. Germline CDR1 and CDR2: MDHEN and SYDVKM. The CDR3, as DNA: TGTGCCAGTAGTTGGCCGGGGGGCGGCAAAAACATTCAGTACTTC. Protein sequence: CASSWPGGGKNIQYF.

The chain is built from TRBV27 and TRBJ2-5; the D gene is possibly TRBD2 (6 bases). Deletions cut 5 bases from V and 3 bases from J, with 10 bases between. The CDR3 has 13 amino acids. Germline lookup yields CDR1 MNHEY and CDR2 SMNVEV (reference sequence). The CDR3 spells CASSPRGKETQYF. DNA for the CDR3: TGTGCCAGCAGTCCTCGGGGGAAAGAGACCCAGTACTTC.